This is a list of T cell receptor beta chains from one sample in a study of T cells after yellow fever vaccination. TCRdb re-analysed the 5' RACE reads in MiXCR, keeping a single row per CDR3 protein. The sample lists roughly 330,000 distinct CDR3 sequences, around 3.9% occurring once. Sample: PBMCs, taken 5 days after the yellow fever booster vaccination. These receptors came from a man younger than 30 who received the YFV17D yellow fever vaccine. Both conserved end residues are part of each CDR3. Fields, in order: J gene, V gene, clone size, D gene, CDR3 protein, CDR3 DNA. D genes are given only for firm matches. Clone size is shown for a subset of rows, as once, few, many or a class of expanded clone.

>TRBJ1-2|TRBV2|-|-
CAKHRRTNYGYTF
TGTGCCAAACACCGGAGGACTAACTATGGCTACACCTTC
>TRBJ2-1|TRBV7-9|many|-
CASSLEPSYNEQFF
TGTGCCAGCAGCTTAGAGCCCTCGTACAATGAGCAGTTCTTC
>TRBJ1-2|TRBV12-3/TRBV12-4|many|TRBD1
CASSALQQGGYGYTF
TGTGCCAGCAGTGCTTTACAACAGGGGGGCTATGGCTACACCTTC
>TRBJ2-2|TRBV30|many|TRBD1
CAWSGTGLGELFF
TGTGCCTGGAGTGGGACAGGGCTCGGGGAGCTGTTTTTT
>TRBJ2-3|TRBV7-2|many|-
CASSFKDTQYF
TGTGCCAGCAGCTTCAAGGATACGCAGTATTTT
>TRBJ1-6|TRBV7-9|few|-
CASSLDREHSPLHF
TGTGCCAGCAGCTTAGACAGGGAACACTCACCCCTCCACTTT
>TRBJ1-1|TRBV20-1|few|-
CSARDSEGSNTEAFF
TGCAGTGCTAGAGACTCTGAGGGCTCGAACACTGAAGCTTTCTTT
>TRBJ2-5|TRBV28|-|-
CASRGERGSAQYF
TGTGCCAGCAGGGGGGAACGGGGGTCGGCCCAGTACTTC
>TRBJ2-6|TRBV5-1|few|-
CASSPTGSSGANVLTF
TGCGCCAGCAGCCCGACAGGTTCCTCTGGGGCCAACGTCCTGACTTTC
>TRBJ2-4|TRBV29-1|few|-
CSVQGLASKNIQYF
TGCAGCGTCCAGGGGCTGGCCTCCAAAAACATTCAGTACTTC
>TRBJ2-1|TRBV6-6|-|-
CASSTSGTPRDKNEQFF
TGTGCCAGCAGTACTTCCGGGACCCCGAGGGATAAGAATGAGCAGTTCTTC
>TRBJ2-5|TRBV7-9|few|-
CASSFNAGPETQYF
TGTGCCAGCAGCTTTAACGCGGGGCCGGAGACCCAGTACTTC
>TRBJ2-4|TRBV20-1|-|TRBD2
CSARQPGLTKNIQYF
TGCAGTGCGCGACAACCGGGACTAACTAAAAACATTCAGTACTTC
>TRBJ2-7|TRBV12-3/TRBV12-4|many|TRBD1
CASSRGQGVYEQYF
TGTGCCAGCAGTAGGGGACAGGGGGTCTACGAGCAGTACTTC
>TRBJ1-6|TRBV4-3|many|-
CASSQDQGIPLHF
TGCGCCAGCAGCCAAGATCAGGGGATACCCCTCCACTTT
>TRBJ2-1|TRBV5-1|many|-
CASSPKGTFSYNEQFF
TGCGCCAGCAGCCCGAAGGGGACATTCTCCTACAATGAGCAGTTCTTC
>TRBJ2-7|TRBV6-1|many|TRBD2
CASRKFSGGVNEQYF
TGTGCCAGCAGAAAGTTTAGCGGGGGGGTAAACGAGCAGTACTTC
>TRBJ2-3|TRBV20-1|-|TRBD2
CSARDPGGEGDTQYF
TGCAGTGCTAGAGATCCGGGCGGGGAGGGAGATACGCAGTATTTT
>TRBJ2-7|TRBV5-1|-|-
CASSFGGFYEQYF
TGCGCCAGCAGCTTCGGGGGCTTCTACGAGCAGTACTTC
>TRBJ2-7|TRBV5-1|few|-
CASSWGAGYEQYF
TGCGCCAGCAGCTGGGGGGCAGGGTACGAGCAGTACTTC
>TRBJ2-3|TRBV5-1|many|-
CASGNVEDGGLTDTQYF
TGCGCCAGCGGGAATGTCGAGGACGGGGGGCTTACAGATACGCAGTATTTT
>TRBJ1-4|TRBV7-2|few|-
CASSASVNEKLFF
TGTGCCAGCAGCGCCTCCGTAAATGAAAAACTGTTTTTT
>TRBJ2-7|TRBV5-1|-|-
CASSFHAPGREQYF
TGCGCCAGCAGCTTCCATGCCCCCGGCCGCGAGCAGTACTTC
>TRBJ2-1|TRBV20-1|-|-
CSARVREEVFF
TGCAGTGCTAGAGTCCGGGAAGAGGTGTTCTTC
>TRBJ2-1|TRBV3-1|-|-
CASSSQPATIEQFF
TGTGCCAGCTCATCTCAGCCCGCTACCATTGAGCAGTTCTTC
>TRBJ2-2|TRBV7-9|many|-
CASSLVAQGHTGELFF
TGTGCCAGCAGCTTAGTGGCGCAGGGTCACACCGGGGAGCTGTTTTTT
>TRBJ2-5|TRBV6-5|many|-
CASSYSASLGQETQYF
TGTGCCAGCAGTTACTCGGCCAGCCTAGGCCAAGAGACCCAGTACTTC
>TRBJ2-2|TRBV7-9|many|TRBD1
CASSLTGQGTNTGELFF
TGTGCCAGCAGCTTAACCGGACAGGGAACGAACACCGGGGAGCTGTTTTTT
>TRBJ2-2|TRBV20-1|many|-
CSASGRVNTGELFF
TGCAGTGCTAGCGGCAGGGTGAACACCGGGGAGCTGTTTTTT
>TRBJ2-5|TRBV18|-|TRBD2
CASSRARGGSAETQYF
TGTGCCAGCTCTCGAGCCCGGGGAGGGTCTGCGGAGACCCAGTACTTC
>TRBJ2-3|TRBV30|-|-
CAWSVPPGGVNTQYF
TGTGCCTGGAGTGTTCCTCCCGGAGGAGTAAATACGCAGTATTTT
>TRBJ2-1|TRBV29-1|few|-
CSVEAGGLFHEQFF
TGCAGCGTTGAAGCTGGGGGGCTTTTCCATGAGCAGTTCTTC
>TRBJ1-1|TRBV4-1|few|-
CASSHPAGNTEAFF
TGCGCCAGCAGCCATCCGGCGGGGAACACTGAAGCTTTCTTT
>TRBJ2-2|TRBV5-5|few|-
CASSGGTAAGELFF
TGTGCCAGCAGCGGGGGGACAGCGGCCGGGGAGCTGTTTTTT
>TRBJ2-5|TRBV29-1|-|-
CSVRVNTGQETQYF
TGCAGCGTAAGAGTGAACACAGGTCAAGAGACCCAGTACTTC
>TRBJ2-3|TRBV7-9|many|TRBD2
CASSVRGADTQYF
TGTGCCAGCAGTGTCCGGGGGGCAGATACGCAGTATTTT
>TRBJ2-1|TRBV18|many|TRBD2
CASSPPTSGDNEQFF
TGTGCCAGCTCACCACCGACTAGCGGTGACAATGAGCAGTTCTTC
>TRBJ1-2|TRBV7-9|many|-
CASSLAGSVYGYTF
TGTGCCAGCAGCTTAGCCGGGTCAGTGTATGGCTACACCTTC
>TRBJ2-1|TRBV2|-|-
CASSPDSRDEQFF
TGTGCCAGCAGTCCAGATAGCCGGGATGAGCAGTTCTTC
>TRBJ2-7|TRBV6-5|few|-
CASSPGLSGEQYF
TGTGCCAGCAGCCCAGGTTTATCAGGGGAGCAGTACTTC
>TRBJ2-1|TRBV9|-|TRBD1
CASSAPGQGRNEQFF
TGTGCCAGCAGCGCACCGGGACAGGGGAGGAATGAGCAGTTCTTC
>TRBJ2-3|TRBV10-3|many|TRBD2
CAINPGLAVPGTDTQYF
TGTGCCATCAACCCGGGACTAGCGGTTCCTGGCACAGATACGCAGTATTTT
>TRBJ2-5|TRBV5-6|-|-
CASSLASGRGGETQYF
TGTGCCAGCAGCTTGGCCAGTGGACGGGGCGGGGAGACCCAGTACTTC
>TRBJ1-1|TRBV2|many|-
CASSFTENTEAFF
TGTGCCAGCAGTTTCACCGAGAACACTGAAGCTTTCTTT
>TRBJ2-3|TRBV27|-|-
CASSFYYTDTQYF
TGTGCCAGCAGTTTTTACTACACAGATACGCAGTATTTT